These 8 T cell receptor beta chains came from one sample sequenced in a study of blood T cell repertoires in COVID-19. Data came from immunoSEQ multiplex PCR; TCRdb stores just in-frame clones and leaves some out. This sample has 150,000 to 200,000 clones; approximately 91% occur once, and the top ten carry about 2%. The sequencing input was peripheral blood. These receptors originate from a young man with acute or convalescent COVID-19.

This chain joins TRBV5-1 and TRBJ2-1, with 7 positions matching TRBD2. The CDR3 sequence is 16 residues long. After removal of 0 bases from V and 6 bases from J, the junction contained 9 bases not matched to a gene. Germline CDR1 and CDR2: SGHRS and YFSETQ. CDR3 bases: TGCGCCAGCAGCTTGGTAGGGTTAGCGGGCCCCAATGAGCAGTTCTTC. This gives the protein CASSLVGLAGPNEQFF.

The V gene is TRBV18, the J gene TRBJ2-7, with D maybe TRBD1 (6 bases). The CDR3 has 16 residues. The germline V gene has CDR1 KGHSH and CDR2 LQKENI. Trimming removed 5 bases at V and 0 bases at J, with 17 bases between. The chain's CDR3 is CASSTRDTRTSYEQYF. The CDR3 region has the DNA TGTGCCAGCTCAACACGGGACACTCGTACCTCCTACGAGCAGTACTTC. The entire variable domain, with the rest obtained from reference TRBV18 and TRBJ2-7, is as follows: NAGVMQNPRHLVRRRGQEARLRCSPMKGHSHVYWYRQLPEEGLKFMVYLQKENIIDESGMPKERFSAEFPKEGPSILRIQQVVRGDSAAYFCASSTRDTRTSYEQYFGPGTRLTVT.

The J gene is TRBJ1-2, the V gene TRBV15; 7 bases align to TRBD1. CDR3 size: 15 residues. The germline CDR1 and CDR2 sequences are LNHNV and YYDKDF (reference sequence). V dropped 5 bases and J dropped 7; count of bases not matched to a gene: 13. The CDR3 DNA follows: TGTGCCACCAGCGGGCACAGGGGCCGCTGGGGTGGCTACACCTTC. This translates into CATSGHRGRWGGYTF. The complete variable domain, with remaining parts taken from reference TRBV15 and TRBJ1-2, reads DAMVIQNPRYQVTQFGKPVTLSCSQTLNHNVMYWYQQKSSQAPKLLFHYYDKDFNNEADTPDNFQSRRPNTSFCFLDIRSPGLGDTAMYLCATSGHRGRWGGYTFGSGTRLTVV.

This sequence joins TRBV9 and TRBJ2-1; TRBD1 aligns across 9 bases. CDR1 and CDR2 from the germline V gene are SGDLS and YYNGEE. J was trimmed by 3 bases and V by 2 bases; bases with no gene match: 3. The CDR3 runs 15 residues. The CDR3: CASSVTGGSYNEQFF. CDR3 coding DNA: TGTGCCAGCAGCGTTACAGGGGGCAGCTACAATGAGCAGTTCTTC. Full variable domain (missing parts from reference TRBV9 and TRBJ2-1): DSGVTQTPKHLITATGQRVTLRCSPRSGDLSVYWYQQSLDQGLQFLIQYYNGEERAKGNILERFSAQQFPDLHSELNLSSLELGDSALYFCASSVTGGSYNEQFFGPGTRLTVL.

The genes are TRBV9 and TRBJ1-4, with 8 bases that match TRBD1. The CDR3 is 16 residues long. Germline trimming cut 0 bases from V and 7 bases from J; bases unmatched to any gene: 8. CDR1 is SGDLS and CDR2 is YYNGEE in the germline V gene. Written as DNA, the CDR3 is TGTGCCAGCAGCGTAGGACCGGGACAGGCGGTTGAAAAACTGTTTTTT. It specifies CASSVGPGQAVEKLFF.

This sequence joins TRBV3-1 (or the pseudogene TRBV3-2) and TRBJ1-2; 8 bases are a match to TRBD1. Trimming removed 3 bases from V and 3 bases from J; junction bases left unmatched: 6. This CDR3 is 15 amino acids long. Germline V CDR1 and CDR2: LGHDT, YNNKEL (reference sequence). The CDR3 DNA reads TGTGCCAGCAGCCAGGGGACAGGACCTTACTATGGCTACACCTTC. Translated, it gives CASSQGTGPYYGYTF.

The rearrangement links TRBV27 to TRBJ1-2; no reliable D call. This CDR3 contains 14 residues. The germline V gene has CDR1 MNHEY and CDR2 SMNVEV (reference sequence). V shed 4 bases and J shed 7 bases, with 16 bases lying between them. This CDR3 reads CASSYLQSGGGYTF. CDR3 bases: TGTGCCAGCAGTTACCTCCAGTCCGGAGGTGGCTACACCTTC.

This rearrangement joins TRBV27 to TRBJ2-4; 7 bases line up with TRBD1. The J segment lost 1 base and the V segment lost 3 bases, leaving 21 bases of the junction unmatched. The CDR3 loop spans 21 amino acids. The V gene's germline CDR1 is MNHEY and CDR2 SMNVEV (reference sequence). The CDR3 region is CASSFVRQGGDTQGAKNIQYF. DNA of the CDR3: TGTGCCAGCAGTTTCGTGCGTCAAGGGGGCGATACCCAAGGCGCCAAAAACATTCAGTACTTC.